This TCR beta chain came from a study of blood T cell repertoires in COVID-19. CDR3 length: 11 amino acids. Germline CDR1 is ENHRY and CDR2 is SYGVKD. V was pared by 0 bases and J by 7 bases, with 3 bases between. All recovered Cohort 3 donors got two negative PCRs, got clearance, or saw symptom resolution. Some clones are missing from TCRdb's copy, which holds only in-frame ones; the method was immunoSEQ multiplex PCR. Of a few hundred thousand clones listed, approximately 90% were seen once; the top ten hold 1.2%. The chain combines TRBV10-3 with TRBJ1-1; D ambiguous. Input material: PBMCs or T cells enriched from blood (not recorded which). The source of this sequence is a woman between 18 and 29 years old who had recovered from COVID-19. CDR3 residues: CAISESREAFF. DNA for the CDR3: TGTGCCATCAGTGAGTCCCGTGAAGCTTTCTTT.